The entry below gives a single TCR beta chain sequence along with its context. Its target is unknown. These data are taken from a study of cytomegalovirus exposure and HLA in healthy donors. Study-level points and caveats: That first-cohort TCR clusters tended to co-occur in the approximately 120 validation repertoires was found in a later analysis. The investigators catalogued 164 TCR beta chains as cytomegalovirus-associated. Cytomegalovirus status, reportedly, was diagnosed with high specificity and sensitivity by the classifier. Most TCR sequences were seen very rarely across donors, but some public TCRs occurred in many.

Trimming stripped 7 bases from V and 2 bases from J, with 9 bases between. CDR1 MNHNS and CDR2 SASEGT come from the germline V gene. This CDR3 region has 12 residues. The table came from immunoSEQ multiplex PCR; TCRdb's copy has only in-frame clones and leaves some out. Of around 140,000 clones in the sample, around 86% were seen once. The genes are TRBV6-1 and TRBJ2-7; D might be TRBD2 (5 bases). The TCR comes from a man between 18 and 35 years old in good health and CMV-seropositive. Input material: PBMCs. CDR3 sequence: CASKRVPYEQYF. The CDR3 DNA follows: TGTGCCAGCAAGAGGGTCCCCTACGAGCAGTACTTC.